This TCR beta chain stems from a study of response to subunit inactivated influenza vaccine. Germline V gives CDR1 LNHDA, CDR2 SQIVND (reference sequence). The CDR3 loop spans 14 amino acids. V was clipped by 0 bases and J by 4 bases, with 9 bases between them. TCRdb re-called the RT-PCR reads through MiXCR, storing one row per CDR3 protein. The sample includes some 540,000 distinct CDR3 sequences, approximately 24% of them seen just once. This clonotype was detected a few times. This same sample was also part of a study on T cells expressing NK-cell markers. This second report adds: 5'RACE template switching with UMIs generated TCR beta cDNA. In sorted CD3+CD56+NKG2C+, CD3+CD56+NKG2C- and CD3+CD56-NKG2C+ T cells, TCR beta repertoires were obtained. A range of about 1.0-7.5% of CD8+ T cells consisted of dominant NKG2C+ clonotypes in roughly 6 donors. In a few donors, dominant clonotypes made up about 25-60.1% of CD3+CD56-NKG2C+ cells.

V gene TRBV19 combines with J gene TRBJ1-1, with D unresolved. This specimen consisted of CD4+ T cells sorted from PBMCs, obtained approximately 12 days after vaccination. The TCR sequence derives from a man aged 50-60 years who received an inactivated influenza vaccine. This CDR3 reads CASSIDRRLTEAFF. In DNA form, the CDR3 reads TGTGCCAGTAGTATAGATCGACGTCTCACTGAAGCTTTCTTT.